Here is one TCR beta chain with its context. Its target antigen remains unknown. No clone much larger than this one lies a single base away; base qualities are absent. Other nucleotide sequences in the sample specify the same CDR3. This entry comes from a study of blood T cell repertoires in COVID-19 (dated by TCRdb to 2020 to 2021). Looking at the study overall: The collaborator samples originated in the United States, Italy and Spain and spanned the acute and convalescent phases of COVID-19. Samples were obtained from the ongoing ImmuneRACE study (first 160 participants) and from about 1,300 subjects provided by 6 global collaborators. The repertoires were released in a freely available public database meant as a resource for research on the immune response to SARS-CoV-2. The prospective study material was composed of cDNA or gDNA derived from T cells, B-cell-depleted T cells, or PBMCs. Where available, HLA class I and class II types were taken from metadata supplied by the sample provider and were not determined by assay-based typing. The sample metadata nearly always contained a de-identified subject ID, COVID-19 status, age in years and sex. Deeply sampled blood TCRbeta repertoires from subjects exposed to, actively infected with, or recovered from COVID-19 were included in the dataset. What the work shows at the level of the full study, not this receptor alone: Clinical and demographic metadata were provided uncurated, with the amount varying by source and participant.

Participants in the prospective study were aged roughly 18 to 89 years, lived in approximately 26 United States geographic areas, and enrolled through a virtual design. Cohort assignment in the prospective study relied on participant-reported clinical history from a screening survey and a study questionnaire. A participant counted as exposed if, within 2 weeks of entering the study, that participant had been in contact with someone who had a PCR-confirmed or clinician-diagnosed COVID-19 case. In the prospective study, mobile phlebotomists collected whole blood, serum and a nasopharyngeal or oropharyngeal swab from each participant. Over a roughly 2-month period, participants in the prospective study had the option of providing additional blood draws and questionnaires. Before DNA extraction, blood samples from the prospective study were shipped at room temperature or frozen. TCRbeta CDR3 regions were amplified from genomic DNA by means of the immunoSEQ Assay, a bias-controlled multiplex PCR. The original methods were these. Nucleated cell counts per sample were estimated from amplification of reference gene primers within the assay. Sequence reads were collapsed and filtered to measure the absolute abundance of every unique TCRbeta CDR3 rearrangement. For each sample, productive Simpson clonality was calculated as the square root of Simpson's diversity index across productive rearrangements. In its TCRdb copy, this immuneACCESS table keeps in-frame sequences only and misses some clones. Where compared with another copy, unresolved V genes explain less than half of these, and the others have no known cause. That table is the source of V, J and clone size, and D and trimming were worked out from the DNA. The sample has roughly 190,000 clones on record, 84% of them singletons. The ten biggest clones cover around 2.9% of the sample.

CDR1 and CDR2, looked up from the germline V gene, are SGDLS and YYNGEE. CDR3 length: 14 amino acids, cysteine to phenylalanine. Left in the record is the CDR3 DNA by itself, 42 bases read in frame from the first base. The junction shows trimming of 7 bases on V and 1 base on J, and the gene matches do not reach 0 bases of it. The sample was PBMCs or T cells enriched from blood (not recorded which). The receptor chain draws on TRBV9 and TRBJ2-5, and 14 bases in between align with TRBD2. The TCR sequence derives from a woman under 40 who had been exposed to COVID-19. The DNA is TGTGCCAGCGGGACTAGCGGGGGCCAAGAGACCCAGTACTTC. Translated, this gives CASGTSGGQETQYF.